The rows below give T cell receptor beta chains drawn from one sample of a study of blood T cell repertoires in COVID-19. Sequenced by immunoSEQ multiplex PCR; TCRdb stores in-frame clones only, minus some. The repertoire holds around 200,000 clones, with about 87% as singletons. Source material: PBMCs or T cells enriched from blood (not recorded which). The receptors originated from a man aged 30-40 years who had recovered from COVID-19. The CDR3 runs from the conserved cysteine through the conserved F or W. D genes are given only for firm matches. Clone size is stated in some rows and not others, as once, few, many or a class when expanded.

v_gene	d_gene	abundance	j_gene	CDR3aa	CDR3nt
TRBV2	-	-	TRBJ1-4	CASLMGRATNEKLFF	TGTGCCAGCCTCATGGGCAGGGCAACTAATGAAAAACTGTTTTTT
TRBV18	TRBD2	once	TRBJ2-1	CASSPPRLLAGGPRSGNEQFF	TGTGCCAGCTCACCACCACGATTACTAGCGGGGGGGCCGCGGTCAGGCAATGAGCAGTTCTTC
TRBV15	-	-	TRBJ2-1	CATSERLGEGSYNEQFF	TGTGCCACCAGCGAGAGGTTGGGAGAAGGCTCCTACAATGAGCAGTTCTTC
TRBV2	TRBD1	-	TRBJ1-2	CASSGGRADYGYTF	TGTGCCAGCTCAGGGGGCAGAGCTGACTATGGCTACACCTTC
TRBV30	-	-	TRBJ1-4	CAWSIRVGNEKLFF	TGTGCCTGGAGTATACGGGTTGGTAATGAAAAACTGTTTTTT
TRBV6-5	TRBD1	once	TRBJ2-7	CASSRTGGEDEQYF	TGTGCCAGCAGCCGTACAGGGGGCGAGGACGAGCAGTACTTC
TRBV20-1	TRBD2	-	TRBJ2-7	CSASAASSGSPYEQYF	TGCAGTGCTAGTGCAGCATCTAGCGGCAGCCCCTACGAGCAGTACTTC
TRBV11-2	-	once	TRBJ2-3	CASSLGQARPSTDTQYF	TGTGCCAGCAGCTTAGGACAGGCCAGACCTAGCACAGATACGCAGTATTTT
TRBV5-4	TRBD2	-	TRBJ2-7	CVSRGGGGSSYEQYF	TGTGTCAGCAGAGGAGGCGGGGGGAGCTCCTACGAGCAGTACTTC
TRBV9	-	few	TRBJ2-1	CASSTGGRNEQFF	TGTGCCAGCAGCACGGGGGGCCGGAATGAGCAGTTCTTC
TRBV2	-	-	TRBJ1-2	CASIFEGSGGYTF	TGTGCCAGCATTTTCGAGGGATCCGGTGGCTACACCTTC
TRBV9	TRBD2	-	TRBJ2-1	CASSVVSGSIANEQFF	TGTGCCAGCAGCGTAGTTAGCGGGAGTATCGCCAATGAGCAGTTCTTC
TRBV27	-	-	TRBJ1-2	CASSLLPGGDYGYTF	TGTGCCAGCAGTTTACTTCCTGGGGGCGACTATGGCTACACCTTC
TRBV27	-	-	TRBJ1-1	CASRRGAGTEAFF	TGTGCCAGCAGACGCGGGGCCGGCACTGAAGCTTTCTTT
TRBV9	-	few	TRBJ1-4	CASSVGGGYNEKLFF	TGTGCCAGCAGCGTAGGAGGGGGTTATAATGAAAAACTGTTTTTT